The source of this TCR beta chain is a study of neurological immune-mediated disorders. Findings and caveats of the study: Multiple sclerosis was found to have the least TCR clonal expansion, below healthy controls, and HTLV-1-associated myelopathy the most.

This clonotype was counted many times. Its cognate antigen is unknown. Germline lookup yields CDR1 SGHVS and CDR2 FNYEAQ. Between the trimmed V and J ends, which lost 0 bases and 6 bases, there was a span of 6 bases. The CDR3 loop spans 13 amino acids. One entry per CDR3 protein, called by TCRdb with MiXCR from the 5' RACE reads. The table has over 13,000 distinct CDR3 sequences, about 10% seen once; the top ten hold more than 20%. Unsorted libraries were prepared from 2 million PBMCs that had been stored at -80 C. This clonotype was sampled from a woman between 40 and 55 years old in good health. This chain uses TRBV7-6 with TRBJ1-5; D ambiguous. Sequences were obtained from PBMCs. CDR3 DNA sequence: TGTGCCAGCAGCTTAGCCACCGGTCAGCCCCAGCATTTT. It yields the protein CASSLATGQPQHF.